This is a list of T cell receptor beta chains from one sample in a study of T cells in tumors after PD-1 blockade. TCRdb's table, derived via immunoSEQ multiplex PCR, lists solely in-frame clones and lacks some. Altogether approximately 47,000 clones are present, 65% to 85% being singletons, with the ten largest covering roughly 9.4%. The input for sequencing was PBMCs, taken before anti-PD-1 therapy. Receptor source: a human donor with advanced basal cell or squamous cell carcinoma (not recorded which). The CDR3 runs from the conserved cysteine through the conserved F or W. A D gene is named only where the DNA matches it firmly. Part of the rows lack a size; the others show once, few, many or a class for expanded clones.

TRBV15	-	TRBD1	TRBJ1-3	CATSREGARGRGTIYF	TGTGCCACCAGCAGAGAAGGGGCCAGGGGGCGCGGCACCATATATTTT
TRBV4-1	large	-	TRBJ2-7	CASSQVGPEIEQYF	TGCGCCAGCAGCCAAGTGGGCCCCGAGATCGAGCAGTACTTC
TRBV5-1	-	-	TRBJ2-1	CASSSDRYNEQFF	TGCGCCAGCAGCTCGGACCGATACAATGAGCAGTTCTTC
TRBV7-6	-	TRBD2	TRBJ2-5	CASSGAGGDQETQYF	TGTGCCAGCAGCGGGGCGGGGGGCGACCAAGAGACCCAGTACTTC
TRBV5-5	once	TRBD2	TRBJ2-1	CASSLGLAGGNEQFF	TGTGCCAGCAGCCTGGGACTAGCGGGGGGTAATGAGCAGTTCTTC
TRBV5-1	-	TRBD1	TRBJ2-7	CASSYRDRVHEQYF	TGCGCCAGCAGCTACCGGGACAGGGTACACGAGCAGTACTTC
TRBV2	-	TRBD1	TRBJ2-7	CASTRRQGSYEQYF	TGTGCCAGCACTAGACGACAGGGGTCCTACGAGCAGTACTTC
TRBV9	-	-	TRBJ2-3	CASSVGGGQGTDTQYF	TGTGCCAGCAGCGTAGGAGGAGGTCAGGGCACAGATACGCAGTATTTT
TRBV24-1	-	-	TRBJ1-4	CAALLRTNEKLFF	TGTGCCGCCCTCCTTAGAACTAATGAAAAACTGTTTTTT
TRBV13	-	-	TRBJ2-7	CASSLGGGYEQYF	TGTGCCAGCAGCTTAGGTGGGGGGTACGAGCAGTACTTC
TRBV20-1	-	TRBD2	TRBJ2-2	CSASVSGGEDTGELFF	TGCAGTGCTAGTGTTAGCGGGGGGGAGGACACCGGGGAGCTGTTTTTT
TRBV7-9	few	-	TRBJ2-7	CASRGAGYEQYF	TGTGCCAGCAGGGGGGCGGGCTACGAGCAGTACTTC
TRBV12-3/TRBV12-4	-	-	TRBJ2-3	CASSLAGGDTQYF	TGTGCCAGCAGTTTAGCGGGGGGTGATACGCAGTATTTT
TRBV19	-	TRBD1	TRBJ2-1	CASSKTPGQGYNEQFF	TGTGCCAGTAGCAAAACGCCGGGACAGGGGTACAATGAGCAGTTCTTC
TRBV5-1	-	-	TRBJ2-5	CASRPIITGTQETQYF	TGCGCCAGCAGACCTATCATAACCGGGACACAAGAGACCCAGTACTTC
TRBV14	-	TRBD2	TRBJ2-3	CASSQIAGASTDTQYF	TGTGCCAGCAGCCAAATAGCGGGAGCCAGCACAGATACGCAGTATTTT
TRBV28	-	-	TRBJ1-2	CASSLRVNYGYTF	TGTGCCAGCAGTTTAAGAGTAAACTATGGCTACACCTTC
TRBV19	-	-	TRBJ2-2	CASSISGHQNTGELFF	TGTGCCAGTAGTATATCTGGACACCAGAACACCGGGGAGCTGTTTTTT
TRBV7-2	-	-	TRBJ2-3	CASSLGATKSTDTQYF	TGTGCCAGCAGCTTAGGGGCTACAAAAAGCACAGATACGCAGTATTTT
TRBV2	medium-sized	TRBD1	TRBJ2-3	CASSGGTASTDTQYF	TGTGCCAGCAGTGGAGGGACAGCTAGCACAGATACGCAGTATTTT
TRBV7-8	-	TRBD2	TRBJ2-1	CASSLGLAGGYYNEQFF	TGTGCCAGCAGCTTGGGACTAGCGGGGGGTTATTACAATGAGCAGTTCTTC
TRBV5-6	-	TRBD1	TRBJ1-6	CASSLQGVGSPLHF	TGTGCCAGCAGCTTGCAGGGGGTAGGCTCACCCCTCCACTTT